This TCR beta chain emerged from a study of beta chain features in type 1 diabetes. Study conclusions and caveats: Moderate but significant shortening of TCRB CDR3s was recorded in all four CD4+ subsets from Type 1 diabetes patients.

A CD45RO/CCR7/CD25/CD127/CD95/CD27 panel sorted naive, central memory, regulatory and stem cell-like memory CD4+ cells. As for this clone: Antigen specificity is unknown.

The V gene's germline CDR1 is MNHEY and CDR2 SVGAGI. CDR3 size: 13 residues. V dropped 6 bases and J dropped 7; count of bases not matched to a gene: 1. Investigators reverse transcribed all isolated RNA, so they sequenced expressed TCRB transcripts. Using immunoSEQ multiplex PCR, the repertoire was profiled, and TCRdb retains in-frame clones only, with some absent. Found here are around 300,000 clones, 15% of them singletons; the top ten hold 0.015% to 0.017%. The origin of this receptor is a man between 18 and 29 years old with type 1 diabetes. Sequencing was carried out using naive CD4+ T cells from blood. The J gene is TRBJ1-5, the V gene TRBV6-5; TRBD1 matches at 12 bases. CDR3 sequence: CASRGTGGQPQHF. For the CDR3, the DNA is TGTGCCAGCAGAGGGACAGGGGGCCAGCCCCAGCATTTT.